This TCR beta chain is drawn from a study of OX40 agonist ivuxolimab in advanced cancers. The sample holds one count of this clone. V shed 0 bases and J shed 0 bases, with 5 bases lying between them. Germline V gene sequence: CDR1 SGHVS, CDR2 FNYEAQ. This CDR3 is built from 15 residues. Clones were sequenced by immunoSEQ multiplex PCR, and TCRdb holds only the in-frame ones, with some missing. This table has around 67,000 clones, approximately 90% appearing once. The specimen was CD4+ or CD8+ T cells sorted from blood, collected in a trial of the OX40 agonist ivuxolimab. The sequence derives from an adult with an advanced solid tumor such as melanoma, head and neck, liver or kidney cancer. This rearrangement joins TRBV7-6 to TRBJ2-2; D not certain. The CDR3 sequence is CASSLAAANTGELFF. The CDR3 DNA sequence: TGTGCCAGCAGCTTAGCTGCAGCGAACACCGGGGAGCTGTTTTTT.